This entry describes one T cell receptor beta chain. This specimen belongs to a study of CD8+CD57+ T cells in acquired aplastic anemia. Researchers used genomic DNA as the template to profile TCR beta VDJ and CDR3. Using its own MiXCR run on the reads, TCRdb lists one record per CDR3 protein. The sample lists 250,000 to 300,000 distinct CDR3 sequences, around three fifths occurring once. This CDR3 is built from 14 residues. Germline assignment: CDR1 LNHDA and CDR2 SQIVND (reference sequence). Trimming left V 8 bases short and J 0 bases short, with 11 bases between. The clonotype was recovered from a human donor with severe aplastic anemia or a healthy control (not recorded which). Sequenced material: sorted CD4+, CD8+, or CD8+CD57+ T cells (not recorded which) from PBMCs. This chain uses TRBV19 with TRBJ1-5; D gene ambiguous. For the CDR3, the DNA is TGTGCCAGTCACAGACCCTATAGCAATCAGCCCCAGCATTTT. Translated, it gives CASHRPYSNQPQHF. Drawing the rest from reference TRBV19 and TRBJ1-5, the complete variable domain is DGGITQSPKYLFRKEGQNVTLSCEQNLNHDAMYWYRQDPGQGLRLIYYSQIVNDFQKGDIAEGYSVSREKKESFPLTVTSAQKNPTAFYLCASHRPYSNQPQHFGDGTRLSIL.